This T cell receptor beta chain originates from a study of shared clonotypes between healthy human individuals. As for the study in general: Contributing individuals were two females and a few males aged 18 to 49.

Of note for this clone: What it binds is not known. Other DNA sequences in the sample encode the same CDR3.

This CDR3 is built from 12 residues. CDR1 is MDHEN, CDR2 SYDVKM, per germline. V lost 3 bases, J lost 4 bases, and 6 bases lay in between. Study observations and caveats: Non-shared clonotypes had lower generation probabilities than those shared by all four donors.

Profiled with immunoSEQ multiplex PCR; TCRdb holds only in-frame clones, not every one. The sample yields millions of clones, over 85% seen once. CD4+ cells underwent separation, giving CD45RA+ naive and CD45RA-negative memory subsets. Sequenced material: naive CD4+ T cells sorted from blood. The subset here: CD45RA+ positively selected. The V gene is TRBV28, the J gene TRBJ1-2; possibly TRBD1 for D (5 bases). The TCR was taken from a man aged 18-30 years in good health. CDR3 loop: CASSFQGYGYTF. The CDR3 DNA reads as TGTGCCAGCAGTTTCCAGGGCTATGGCTACACCTTC.